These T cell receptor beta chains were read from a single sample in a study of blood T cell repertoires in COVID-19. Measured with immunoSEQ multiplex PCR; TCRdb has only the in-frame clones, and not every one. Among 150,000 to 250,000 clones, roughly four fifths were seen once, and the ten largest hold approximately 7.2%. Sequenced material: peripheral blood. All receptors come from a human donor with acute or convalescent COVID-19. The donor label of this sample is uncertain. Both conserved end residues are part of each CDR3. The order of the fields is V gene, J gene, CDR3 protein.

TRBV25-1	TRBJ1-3	CASSELTYGRNTIYF
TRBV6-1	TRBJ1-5	CASSEGQGASQPQHF
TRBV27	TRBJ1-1	CASTGGNTEAFF
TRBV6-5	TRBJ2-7	CASSYSSSSGSYEQYF
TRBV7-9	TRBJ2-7	CASSFGTGSYEQYF
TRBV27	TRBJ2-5	CASRLAGGETQYF
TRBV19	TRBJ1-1	CASSTLPGQGFTEAFF
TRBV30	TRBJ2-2	CADRGDTGELFF
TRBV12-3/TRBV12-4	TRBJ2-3	CASRPTSTDTQYF
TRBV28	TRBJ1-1	CASNDRGAGKAFF
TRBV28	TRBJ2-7	CASLTSDGYEQYF
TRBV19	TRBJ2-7	CASRHRSSYEQYF
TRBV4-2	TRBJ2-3	CASSGGASPTDTQYF
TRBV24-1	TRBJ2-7	CATSRKQGDYEQYF
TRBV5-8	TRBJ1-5	CASSTGTGGSQPQHF
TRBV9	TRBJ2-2	CASNGLGAEGTGELFF
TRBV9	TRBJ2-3	CASIGAGGPTDTQYF
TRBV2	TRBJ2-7	CASSEGDSPWRYF
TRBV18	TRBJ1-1	CASSPPSRGGTEAFF
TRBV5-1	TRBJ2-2	CASSSRSRNTGELFF
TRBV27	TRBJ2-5	CASSFSGHTARETQYF
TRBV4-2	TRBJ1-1	CASSQKQENTEAFF
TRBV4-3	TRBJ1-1	CASSLERGNTEAFF
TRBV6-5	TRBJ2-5	CASSTSGRETQYF
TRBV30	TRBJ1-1	CAWRQLNTEAFF
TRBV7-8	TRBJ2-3	CASSPLETSGSRDTQYF
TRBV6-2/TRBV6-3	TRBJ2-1	CASSYGGTQYNEQFF
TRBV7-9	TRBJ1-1	CASSLRQGTEAFF
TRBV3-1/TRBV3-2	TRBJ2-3	CASSQALTSGMGDTQYF
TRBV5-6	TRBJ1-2	CASSYGQSPNGYTF
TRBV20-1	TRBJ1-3	CSAHSGNTIYF
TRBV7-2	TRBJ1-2	CASSGRPLDRAHNYGYTF
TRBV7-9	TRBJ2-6	CASSVFSGANVLTF
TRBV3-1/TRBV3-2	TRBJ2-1	CASSQKHLSDYNEQFF
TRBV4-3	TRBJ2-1	CASSQAAAGYNEQFF
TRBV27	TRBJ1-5	CASSADSNQPQHF
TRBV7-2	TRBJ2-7	CASSPGASGFRLTYEQYF
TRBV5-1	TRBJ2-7	CASRRGTGSYEQYF
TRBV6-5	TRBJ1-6	CASTRGAGFNSPLHF